A single sample gave rise to the 27 T cell receptor beta chains below, sequenced in a study of T cells in Graves' hyperthyroidism and ophthalmopathy. Researchers amplified the TCR beta CDR3 regions from RNA transcripts. TCR CDR3 underwent first-round RT-PCR with the HTBI primer set. MiXCR, run by TCRdb on the multiplex PCR reads, gives a single entry per CDR3 protein. The sample shows about 200,000 distinct CDR3 sequences, 15% to 20% of them seen only once. Material for sequencing was blood. These receptors came from a man aged 50 to 60 with Graves' hyperthyroidism.

This clonotype was seen at least ten times. V and J are TRBV5-1 and TRBJ1-1; 10 bases are a match to TRBD1. J was trimmed by 1 base and V by 3 bases; bases with no gene match: 6. Germline V CDR1 and CDR2: SGHRS, YFSETQ. The CDR3 has 16 amino acids. The CDR3 DNA reads as TGCGCCAGCAGCTCGGGACAGGGGTTCGCGAACACTGAAGCTTTCTTT. Amino acids: CASSSGQGFANTEAFF.

Many counts were recorded for this clonotype. CDR3 sequence (DNA): TGTGCCAGCTCACAGTCGCAGAGATCAGAGACCCAGTACTTC. Its translation: CASSQSQRSETQYF. The chain joins TRBV18 to TRBJ2-5; no reliable D call. The V gene lost 4 bases and the J gene lost 4 bases, with 13 bases spanning the gap. CDR1 is KGHSH and CDR2 is LQKENI in the germline V gene. The CDR3 has 14 residues.

The chain carries TRBV11-2 and TRBJ1-2; D possibly corresponds to TRBD1 (6 bases). V was clipped by 5 bases and J by 3 bases, with 16 bases between them. Germline assignment: CDR1 SGHAT and CDR2 FQNNGV. This CDR3 comprises 15 residues. The CDR3 loop is CASSVVGGRDYGYTF. The CDR3 coding sequence is TGTGCCAGCAGCGTCGTCGGGGGGCGGGACTATGGCTACACCTTC.

In its sample, this clonotype was seen many times. V and J are TRBV7-2 and TRBJ2-1, with D perhaps TRBD2 (6 bases). CDR1 is SGHTA and CDR2 is FQGNSA in the germline V gene. The V end lost 5 bases, the J end lost 3 bases, and 11 bases lay between the germline ends. This CDR3 is built from 14 residues. This CDR3 reads CASSPERVYNEQFF. The CDR3 region has the DNA TGTGCCAGCAGCCCGGAGCGGGTCTACAATGAGCAGTTCTTC.

The sample holds many counts of this clonotype. The rearrangement links TRBV5-1 to TRBJ1-2, with 8 bases that match TRBD1. Unmatched junction bases numbered 5, after V lost 1 base and J lost 6 bases. CDR1 is SGHRS and CDR2 is YFSETQ in the germline V gene. The length of the CDR3 is 14 residues. The CDR3 loop is CASSLRQGADGYTF. CDR3 DNA sequence: TGCGCCAGCAGCTTGCGGCAGGGGGCCGATGGCTACACCTTC.

This clonotype was seen a few times. J is TRBJ1-6 and V is TRBV3-1; no firm D call. The germline CDR1 and CDR2 sequences are LGHDT and YNNKEL (reference sequence). V lost 3 bases and J lost 6, with 6 bases in between. CDR3 size: 13 residues. DNA of the CDR3: TGTGCCAGCAGCCAGGGGATTAATTCACCCCTCCACTTT. Amino acid sequence: CASSQGINSPLHF. The whole variable domain, filled in from reference TRBV3-1 and TRBJ1-6, reads DTAVSQTPKYLVTQMGNDKSIKCEQNLGHDTMYWYKQDSKKFLKIMFSYNNKELIINETVPNRFSPKSPDKAHLNLHINSLELGDSAVYFCASSQGINSPLHFGNGTRLTVT.

CDR3 region: CASSIEETSYNEQFF. CDR3 DNA: TGTGCCAGTAGTATCGAAGAAACTTCCTACAATGAGCAGTTCTTC. The chain has TRBV19 and TRBJ2-1; no definite D call. CDR1 LNHDA and CDR2 SQIVND come from the germline V gene (reference sequence). The CDR3 is 15 amino acids. V was cut by 3 bases and J by 1 base, with 10 bases left in between.

This rearrangement joins TRBV6-1 to TRBJ2-7; maybe TRBD2 (6 bases). The germline V and J ends were trimmed by 0 bases and 0 bases, with 9 bases remaining between them. CDR1 and CDR2 from the germline V gene are MNHNS and SASEGT. The CDR3 totals 15 residues. The chain's CDR3 is CASSEALASSYEQYF. CDR3 DNA: TGTGCCAGCAGTGAAGCCCTAGCGAGCTCCTACGAGCAGTACTTC.

The chain uses TRBV4-1 and TRBJ2-7; the D is unclear. Between the trimmed V and J ends, which lost 0 bases and 3 bases, there was a span of 12 bases. The CDR3 is 15 amino acids. Germline values: CDR1 MGHRA, CDR2 YSYEKL. The CDR3 DNA reads as TGCGCCAGCAGCCAAGATTATCGGAGTCTCTACGAGCAGTACTTC. This gives the protein CASSQDYRSLYEQYF.

This chain uses TRBV7-2 with TRBJ1-1; D is unresolved. Trimming removed 2 bases at V and 5 bases at J, with 9 bases between. The germline V gene has CDR1 SGHTA and CDR2 FQGNSA. This CDR3 comprises 13 residues. The DNA of the CDR3 is TGTGCCAGCAGCTTACATCGAGAGACTGAAGCTTTCTTT. As protein: CASSLHRETEAFF.

This clonotype appeared many times. The chain employs TRBV6-2 or TRBV6-3 and TRBJ1-1; 8 bases fit TRBD1. V lost 4 bases and J lost 3; bases outside the gene matches: 4. CDR3 length: 14 amino acids. CDR1 is MNHEY and CDR2 is SVGEGT in the germline V gene. The DNA for the CDR3 is TGTGCCAGCAGTTGGGACAGGATTTACACTGAAGCTTTCTTT. It codes for CASSWDRIYTEAFF.

The chain is built from TRBV5-1 and TRBJ2-1, with 12 positions matching TRBD2. In germline, CDR1 is SGHRS, CDR2 YFSETQ. This CDR3 is 15 amino acids long. The V gene end was trimmed by 4 bases and the J gene end by 4 bases; junction bases not matched to a gene: 3. The CDR3 coding sequence is TGCGCCAGCAGCCGGGGACTAGCGGGTTACAATGAGCAGTTCTTC. Translation gives CASSRGLAGYNEQFF.

V and J are TRBV5-4 and TRBJ2-7; a weak D match, TRBD2 (5 bases). The CDR3 length is 14 residues. V lost 4 bases and J lost 1, with 12 bases in between. Germline V gene sequence: CDR1 SGHNT, CDR2 YYREEE (reference sequence). CDR3 sequence: CASSHSDSSYEQYF. Written as DNA, the CDR3 is TGTGCCAGCAGCCACTCGGACTCGTCCTACGAGCAGTACTTC.

This clonotype showed up many times. This sequence joins TRBV24-1 and TRBJ1-2; 7 bases match TRBD1. This CDR3 has 15 amino acids. Germline trimming cut 2 bases from V and 5 bases from J; bases unmatched to any gene: 7. Germline V gene lookup returns CDR1 KGHDR and CDR2 SFDVKD. The CDR3 sequence: CATSDWEGGNYGYTF. The CDR3 nucleotides are TGTGCCACCAGTGATTGGGAAGGGGGCAATTATGGCTACACCTTC.

This clonotype was seen many times. The chain recombines TRBV28 with TRBJ2-3, with a possible D match to TRBD1 (6 bases). Germline CDR1 MDHEN, CDR2 SYDVKM. V was clipped by 5 bases and J by 0 bases, with 12 bases between them. This CDR3 spans 15 amino acids. The DNA of the CDR3 is TGTGCCAGCAGTCCCGGGACACAAAGCACAGATACGCAGTATTTT. Encoded protein: CASSPGTQSTDTQYF.

The chain uses TRBV25-1 and TRBJ2-7; D is unresolved. CDR3 length equals 14 residues. V lost 2 bases and J 5 bases, leaving 13 bases between the germline ends. Germline V gene data show CDR1 as MGHDK and CDR2 as SYGVNS. Here the CDR3 DNA reads TGTGCCAGCAGTGAAGAGGCAGATGGTAACGAGCAGTACTTC. It translates to CASSEEADGNEQYF.

This sequence joins TRBV9 and TRBJ2-6, with unresolved D. The CDR3 runs to 13 residues. CDR1 is SGDLS, CDR2 YYNGEE, per germline. The V end was cut by 1 base, the J end by 2 bases, with 1 base between. CDR3 sequence (DNA): TGTGCCAGCAGCGTAACTGGGGCCAACGTCCTGACTTTC. Its translation: CASSVTGANVLTF. The entire variable domain, with the rest obtained from reference TRBV9 and TRBJ2-6, is as follows: DSGVTQTPKHLITATGQRVTLRCSPRSGDLSVYWYQQSLDQGLQFLIQYYNGEERAKGNILERFSAQQFPDLHSELNLSSLELGDSALYFCASSVTGANVLTFGAGSRLTVL.

In its sample, this clonotype was seen a few times. In DNA, the CDR3 is TGTGCCAGCACCCCAGGGTCCGGCACTCGCGAGCAGTACTTC. Protein: CASTPGSGTREQYF. The chain joins TRBV12-3 or TRBV12-4 to TRBJ2-7; TRBD1 is a possible D gene (5 bases). Between the trimmed V and J ends, which lost 7 bases and 6 bases, there was a span of 19 bases. The CDR3 contains 14 residues.

Only a few counts were recorded for this clonotype. The chain couples TRBV6-1 to TRBJ2-1, with TRBD1 matching over 8 bases. The CDR3 length is 14 residues. The trim removed 3 bases at V and 5 bases at J, leaving 3 bases unmatched. Per the germline V gene, CDR1 is MNHNS and CDR2 is SASEGT. DNA of the CDR3: TGTGCCAGCAGTGAGGAGACAGGGGACAATGAGCAGTTCTTC. Translation gives CASSEETGDNEQFF.

This clonotype was observed a handful of times. The CDR3 reads CASSEQDDSPLHF. The CDR3 DNA follows: TGCGCCAGCAGCGAACAGGATGATTCACCCCTCCACTTT. This rearrangement joins TRBV5-1 to TRBJ1-6; maybe TRBD1 (5 bases). Trimming took 4 bases from V and 8 from J, leaving 10 bases between them. The CDR3 sequence is 13 residues long. Germline V gives CDR1 SGHRS, CDR2 YFSETQ.

Ten or more counts support this clonotype. J is TRBJ2-7 and V is TRBV28; no clear D gene. The CDR3 has 14 amino acids. CDR1 is MDHEN and CDR2 is SYDVKM in the germline V gene. Trimming cost V 2 bases and J 4 bases, with 12 bases left between them. CDR3 bases: TGTGCCAGCAGTTTACGCGCAGGTCTTTACGAGCAGTACTTC. It is translated as CASSLRAGLYEQYF.

The genes are TRBV6-1 and TRBJ1-6; D is unresolved. This CDR3 contains 14 residues. Per the germline V gene, CDR1 is MNHNS and CDR2 is SASEGT. The germline V and J ends were trimmed by 5 bases and 4 bases, with 9 bases remaining between them. The CDR3 DNA is TGTGCCAGCAGTCCAGGACCTTATAATTCACCCCTCCACTTT. Amino acid sequence: CASSPGPYNSPLHF.

This clonotype was counted only a few times. The chain carries TRBV5-6 and TRBJ2-2; tentatively, D is TRBD1 (6 bases). The length of the CDR3 is 16 residues. Germline V gene data show CDR1 as SGHDT and CDR2 as YYEEEE. V lost 3 bases, J lost 5 bases, and 17 bases lay in between. CDR3 nucleotide sequence: TGTGCCAGCAGCTCGTTAATCAGGCAGGGGACCGGGGAGCTGTTTTTT. It encodes CASSSLIRQGTGELFF.

At least ten counts were recorded for this clonotype. The rearrangement uses TRBV6-1 and TRBJ1-3; D unclear. V dropped 8 bases and J dropped 1 base, with 21 bases sitting between them. The germline V gene encodes CDR1 MNHNS and CDR2 SASEGT. The CDR3 covers 17 residues. CDR3 bases: TGTGCCAGCGCCAACCCCATGCGGAGGTTGTCTGGAAACACCATATATTTT. It encodes CASANPMRRLSGNTIYF.

The J gene is TRBJ2-1, the V gene TRBV12-3 or TRBV12-4; 10 bases are shared with TRBD2. Losses at the gene ends were 6 bases for V and 6 bases for J; bases not matched to a gene: 8. This CDR3 is built from 15 residues. CDR3 sequence: CASRHTSGIGNEQFF. The CDR3 nucleotides are TGTGCCAGCAGACACACTAGCGGGATTGGCAATGAGCAGTTCTTC.

This clonotype was seen ten or more times. The rearrangement joins TRBV9 to TRBJ2-7; 8 bases are a match to TRBD1. V dropped 3 bases and J dropped 6; count of bases not matched to a gene: 11. Germline CDR1 is SGDLS and CDR2 is YYNGEE. CDR3 size: 15 residues. The CDR3 loop is CASSALGGQGGEQYF. The CDR3 DNA sequence: TGTGCCAGCAGCGCCCTGGGTGGACAGGGAGGCGAGCAGTACTTC.

This clonotype was seen many times. As DNA, the CDR3 is TGTGCCAGCAGTTTATATAGCGGGAGGGCTGGATACGAGCAGTACTTC. This encodes CASSLYSGRAGYEQYF. V usage is TRBV28 and J usage is TRBJ2-7; 11 nucleotides align to TRBD2. The CDR3 totals 16 residues. Germline lookup yields CDR1 MDHEN and CDR2 SYDVKM. V dropped 1 base and J dropped 4; count of bases not matched to a gene: 6.